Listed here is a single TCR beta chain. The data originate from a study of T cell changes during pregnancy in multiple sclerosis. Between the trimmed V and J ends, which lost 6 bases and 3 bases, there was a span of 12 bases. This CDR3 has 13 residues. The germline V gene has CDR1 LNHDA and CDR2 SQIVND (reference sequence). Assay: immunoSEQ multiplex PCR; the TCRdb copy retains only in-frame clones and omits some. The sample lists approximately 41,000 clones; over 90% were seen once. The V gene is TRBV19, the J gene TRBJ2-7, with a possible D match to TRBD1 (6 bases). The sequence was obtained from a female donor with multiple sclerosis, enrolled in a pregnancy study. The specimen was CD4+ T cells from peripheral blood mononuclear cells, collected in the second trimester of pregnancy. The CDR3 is CASSATGFYEQYF. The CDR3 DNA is TGTGCCAGTAGCGCTACAGGGTTCTACGAGCAGTACTTC.